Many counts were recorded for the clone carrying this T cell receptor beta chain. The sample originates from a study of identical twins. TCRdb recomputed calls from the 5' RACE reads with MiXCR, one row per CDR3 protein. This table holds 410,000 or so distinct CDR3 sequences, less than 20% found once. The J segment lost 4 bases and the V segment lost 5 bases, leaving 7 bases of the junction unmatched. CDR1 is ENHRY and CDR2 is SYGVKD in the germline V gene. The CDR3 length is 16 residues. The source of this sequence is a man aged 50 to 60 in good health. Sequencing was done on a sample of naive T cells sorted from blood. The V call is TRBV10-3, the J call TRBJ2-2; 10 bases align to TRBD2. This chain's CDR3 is CAISTPSGGRTGELFF. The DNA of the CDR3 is TGTGCCATCAGTACCCCTAGCGGGGGTCGCACCGGGGAGCTGTTTTTT.